This T cell receptor beta chain was profiled in a study of T cell responses to AZD1222 COVID-19 vaccine. Repertoires were generated with immunoSEQ multiplex PCR, while TCRdb's copy carries only in-frame clones and drops some. The sample records more than 150,000 clones, approximately 92% being singletons. From germline, CDR1 is LNHNV and CDR2 YYDKDF (reference sequence). The ends lost 5 bases at V and 0 bases at J; junction bases unmatched: 6. The CDR3 spans 17 residues. The V call is TRBV15, the J call TRBJ2-1; 11 positions agree with TRBD2. The specimen comprised peripheral blood, sampled on day 0 of AZD1222 vaccination. This sequence was found in an adult in good health. The CDR3: CATSRSGGAFSYNEQFF. The CDR3 DNA follows: TGTGCCACCAGCCGTAGCGGGGGGGCTTTCTCCTACAATGAGCAGTTCTTC.